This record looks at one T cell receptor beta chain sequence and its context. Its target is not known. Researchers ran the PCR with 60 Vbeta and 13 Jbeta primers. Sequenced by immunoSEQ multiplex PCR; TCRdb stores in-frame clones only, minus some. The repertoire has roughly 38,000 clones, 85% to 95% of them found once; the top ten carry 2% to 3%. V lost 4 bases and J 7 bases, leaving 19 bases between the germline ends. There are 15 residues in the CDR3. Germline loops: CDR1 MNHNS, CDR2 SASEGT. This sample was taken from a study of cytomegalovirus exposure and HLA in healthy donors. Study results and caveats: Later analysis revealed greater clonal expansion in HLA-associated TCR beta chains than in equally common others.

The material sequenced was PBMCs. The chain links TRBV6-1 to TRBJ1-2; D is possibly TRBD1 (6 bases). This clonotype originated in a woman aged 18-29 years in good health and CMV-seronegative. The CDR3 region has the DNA TGTGCCAGCAGTGGCCGGAACAGGGAAAGAGGTGGCTACACCTTC. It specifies CASSGRNRERGGYTF.